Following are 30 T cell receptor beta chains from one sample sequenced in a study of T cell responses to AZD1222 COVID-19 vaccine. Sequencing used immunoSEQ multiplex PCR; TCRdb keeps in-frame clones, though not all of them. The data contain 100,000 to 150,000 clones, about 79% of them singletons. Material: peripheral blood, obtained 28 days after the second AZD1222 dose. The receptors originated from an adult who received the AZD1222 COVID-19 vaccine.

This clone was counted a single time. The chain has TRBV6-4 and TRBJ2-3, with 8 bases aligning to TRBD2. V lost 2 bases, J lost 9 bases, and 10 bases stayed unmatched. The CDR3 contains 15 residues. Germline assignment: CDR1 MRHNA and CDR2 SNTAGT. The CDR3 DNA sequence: TGTGCCAGCAGTGACGGGGCGGGGGGCCCGGGGACGCAGTATTTT. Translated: CASSDGAGGPGTQYF.

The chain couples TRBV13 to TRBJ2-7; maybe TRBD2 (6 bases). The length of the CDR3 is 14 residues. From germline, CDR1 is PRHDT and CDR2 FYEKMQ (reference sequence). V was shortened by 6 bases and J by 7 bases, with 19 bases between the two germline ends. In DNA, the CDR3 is TGTGCCAGCAGTCTCGAATCTAGCGTGGGGGAGCAGTACTTC. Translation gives CASSLESSVGEQYF.

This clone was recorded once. In DNA, the CDR3 is TGTGCCAGCAGCGTAGCCGGGATCGGAAACACCATATATTTT. This codes for CASSVAGIGNTIYF. The rearrangement links TRBV9 to TRBJ1-3; no clear D gene. Deletions cut 0 bases from V and 4 bases from J, with 8 bases between. This CDR3 spans 14 amino acids. Germline loops: CDR1 SGDLS, CDR2 YYNGEE. The full variable domain, rest sourced from reference TRBV9 and TRBJ1-3, is DSGVTQTPKHLITATGQRVTLRCSPRSGDLSVYWYQQSLDQGLQFLIQYYNGEERAKGNILERFSAQQFPDLHSELNLSSLELGDSALYFCASSVAGIGNTIYFGEGSWLTVV.

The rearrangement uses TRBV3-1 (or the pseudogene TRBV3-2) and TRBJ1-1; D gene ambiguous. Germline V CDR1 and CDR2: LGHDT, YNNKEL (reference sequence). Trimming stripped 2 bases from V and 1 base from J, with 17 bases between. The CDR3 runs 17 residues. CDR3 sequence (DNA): TGTGCCAGCAGCCAAATAGCCGGAAAAGGGAAGAACACTGAAGCTTTCTTT. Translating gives CASSQIAGKGKNTEAFF.

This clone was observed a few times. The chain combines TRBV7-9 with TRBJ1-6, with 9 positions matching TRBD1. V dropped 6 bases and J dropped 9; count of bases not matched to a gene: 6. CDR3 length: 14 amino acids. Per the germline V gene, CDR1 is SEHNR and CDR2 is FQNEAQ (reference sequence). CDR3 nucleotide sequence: TGTGCCAGCAGGCCCGGGACAGGGATTTCACCCCTCCACTTT. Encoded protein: CASRPGTGISPLHF.

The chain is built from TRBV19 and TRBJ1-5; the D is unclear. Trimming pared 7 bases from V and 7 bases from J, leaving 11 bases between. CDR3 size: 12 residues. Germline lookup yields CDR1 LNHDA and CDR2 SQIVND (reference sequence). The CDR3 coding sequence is TGTGCCAGTAAGAACAGCCCCCAGCCCCAGCATTTT. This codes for CASKNSPQPQHF. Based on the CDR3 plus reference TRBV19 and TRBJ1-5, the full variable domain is DGGITQSPKYLFRKEGQNVTLSCEQNLNHDAMYWYRQDPGQGLRLIYYSQIVNDFQKGDIAEGYSVSREKKESFPLTVTSAQKNPTAFYLCASKNSPQPQHFGDGTRLSIL.

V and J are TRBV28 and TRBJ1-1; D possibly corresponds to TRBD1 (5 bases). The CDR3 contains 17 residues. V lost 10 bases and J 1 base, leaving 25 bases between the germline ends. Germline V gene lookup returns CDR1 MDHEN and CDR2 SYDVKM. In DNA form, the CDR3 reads TGTGCCACCCAAGTTCAAGGACCGGGACGGTCGAACACTGAAGCTTTCTTT. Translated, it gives CATQVQGPGRSNTEAFF.

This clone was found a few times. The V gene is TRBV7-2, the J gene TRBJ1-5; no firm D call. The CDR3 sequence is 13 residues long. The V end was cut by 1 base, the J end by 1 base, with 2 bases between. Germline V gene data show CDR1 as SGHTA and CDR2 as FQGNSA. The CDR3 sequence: CASSLVSNQPQHF. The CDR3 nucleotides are TGTGCCAGCAGCTTAGTGAGCAATCAGCCCCAGCATTTT.

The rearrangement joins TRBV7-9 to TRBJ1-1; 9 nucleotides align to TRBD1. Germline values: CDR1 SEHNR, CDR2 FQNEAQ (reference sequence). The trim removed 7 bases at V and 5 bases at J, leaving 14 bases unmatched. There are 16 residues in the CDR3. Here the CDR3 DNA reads TGTGCCAGCAACTATATGACAGGGGGGAAGCAAACTGAAGCTTTCTTT. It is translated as CASNYMTGGKQTEAFF.

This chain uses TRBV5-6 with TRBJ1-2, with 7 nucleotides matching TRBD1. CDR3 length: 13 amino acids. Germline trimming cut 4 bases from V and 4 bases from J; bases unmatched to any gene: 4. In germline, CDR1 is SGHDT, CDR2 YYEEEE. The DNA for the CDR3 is TGTGCCAGCAGCCAACAGGGGCGCTATGGCTACACCTTC. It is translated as CASSQQGRYGYTF.

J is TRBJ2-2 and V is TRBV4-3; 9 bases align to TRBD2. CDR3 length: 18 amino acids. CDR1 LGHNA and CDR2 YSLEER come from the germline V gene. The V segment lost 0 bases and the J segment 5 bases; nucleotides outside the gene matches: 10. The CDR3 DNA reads TGCGCCAGCAGCCAAGATGTGGGCGGGGGGGCGAGTACCGGGGAGCTGTTTTTT. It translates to CASSQDVGGGASTGELFF.

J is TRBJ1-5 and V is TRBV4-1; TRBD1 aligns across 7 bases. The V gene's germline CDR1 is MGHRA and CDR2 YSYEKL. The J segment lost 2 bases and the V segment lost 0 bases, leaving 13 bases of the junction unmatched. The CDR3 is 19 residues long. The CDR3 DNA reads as TGCGCCAGCAGCCAAGACGCCCGCCCAGACAGGGTGGGCAATCAGCCCCAGCATTTT. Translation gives CASSQDARPDRVGNQPQHF.

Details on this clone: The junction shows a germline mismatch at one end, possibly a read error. In nucleotides, the CDR3 is TGTGCCAGCAGTGAATCTGTGGACAGGGGCCTCTTC. Protein: CASSESVDRGLF. The chain joins TRBV2 to TRBJ2-1; TRBD1 matches at 9 bases. This CDR3 spans 12 amino acids. Germline V gene sequence: CDR1 SNHLY, CDR2 FYNNEI.

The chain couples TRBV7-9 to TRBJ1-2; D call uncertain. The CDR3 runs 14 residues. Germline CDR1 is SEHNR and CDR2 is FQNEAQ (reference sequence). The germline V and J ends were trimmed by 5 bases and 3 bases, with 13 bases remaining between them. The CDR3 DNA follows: TGTGCCAGCAGCCCCAAGTCCCCCCACTATGGCTACACCTTC. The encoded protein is CASSPKSPHYGYTF.

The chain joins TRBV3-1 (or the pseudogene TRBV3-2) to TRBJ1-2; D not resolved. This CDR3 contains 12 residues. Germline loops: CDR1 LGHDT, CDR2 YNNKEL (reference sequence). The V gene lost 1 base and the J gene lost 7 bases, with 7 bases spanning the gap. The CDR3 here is CASSQGEAGYTF. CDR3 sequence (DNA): TGTGCCAGCAGCCAAGGGGAGGCTGGCTACACCTTC.

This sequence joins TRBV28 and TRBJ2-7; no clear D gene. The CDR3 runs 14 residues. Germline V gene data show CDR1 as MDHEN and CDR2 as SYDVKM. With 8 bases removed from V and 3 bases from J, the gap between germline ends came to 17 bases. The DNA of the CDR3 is TGTGCCAGCGGCCCAGGTGCCACGGACTACGAGCAGTACTTC. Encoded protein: CASGPGATDYEQYF.

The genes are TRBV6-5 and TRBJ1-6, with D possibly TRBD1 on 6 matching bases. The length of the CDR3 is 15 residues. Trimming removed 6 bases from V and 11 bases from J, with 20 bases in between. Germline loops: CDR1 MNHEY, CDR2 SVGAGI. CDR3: CASRYRSRGDTPLHF. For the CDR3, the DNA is TGTGCCAGCAGATACCGATCCAGGGGCGATACACCCCTCCACTTT.

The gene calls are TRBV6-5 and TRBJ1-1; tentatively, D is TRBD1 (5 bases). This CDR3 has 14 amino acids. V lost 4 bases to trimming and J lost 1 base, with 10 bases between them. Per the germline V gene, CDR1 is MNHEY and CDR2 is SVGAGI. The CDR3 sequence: CASSSPGRNTEAFF. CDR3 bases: TGTGCCAGCAGTTCTCCGGGACGGAACACTGAAGCTTTCTTT.

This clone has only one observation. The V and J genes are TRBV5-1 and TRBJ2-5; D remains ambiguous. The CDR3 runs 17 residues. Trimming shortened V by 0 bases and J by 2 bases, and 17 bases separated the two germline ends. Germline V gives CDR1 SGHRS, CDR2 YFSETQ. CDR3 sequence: CASSLGWKQKTQETQYF. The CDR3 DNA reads TGCGCCAGCAGCTTGGGTTGGAAACAGAAGACTCAAGAGACCCAGTACTTC.

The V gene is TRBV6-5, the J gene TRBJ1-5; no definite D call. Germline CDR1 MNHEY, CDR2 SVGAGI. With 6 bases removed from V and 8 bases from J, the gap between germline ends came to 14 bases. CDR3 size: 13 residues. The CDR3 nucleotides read TGTGCCAGCAGCGGGATTAGGGTAGAGCCCCAGCATTTT. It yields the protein CASSGIRVEPQHF.

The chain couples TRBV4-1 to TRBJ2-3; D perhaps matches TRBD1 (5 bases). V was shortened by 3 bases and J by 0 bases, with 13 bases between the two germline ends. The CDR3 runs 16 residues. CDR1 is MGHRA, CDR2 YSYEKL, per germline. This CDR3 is CASSHPKTDSTDTQYF. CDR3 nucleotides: TGCGCCAGCAGCCATCCAAAGACAGACAGCACAGATACGCAGTATTTT.

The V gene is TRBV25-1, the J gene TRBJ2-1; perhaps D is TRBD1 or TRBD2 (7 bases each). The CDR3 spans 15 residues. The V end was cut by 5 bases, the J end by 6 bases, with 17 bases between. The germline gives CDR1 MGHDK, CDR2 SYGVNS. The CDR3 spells CASSPQGGGLNEQFF. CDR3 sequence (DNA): TGTGCCAGCAGTCCCCAGGGGGGGGGACTCAATGAGCAGTTCTTC.

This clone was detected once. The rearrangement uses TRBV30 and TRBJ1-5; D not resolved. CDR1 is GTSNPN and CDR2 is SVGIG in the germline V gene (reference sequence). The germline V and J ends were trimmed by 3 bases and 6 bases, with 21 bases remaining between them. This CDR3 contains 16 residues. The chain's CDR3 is CAWSVSPGRKTQPQHF. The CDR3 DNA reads TGTGCCTGGAGCGTGTCCCCTGGCAGAAAGACTCAGCCCCAGCATTTT.

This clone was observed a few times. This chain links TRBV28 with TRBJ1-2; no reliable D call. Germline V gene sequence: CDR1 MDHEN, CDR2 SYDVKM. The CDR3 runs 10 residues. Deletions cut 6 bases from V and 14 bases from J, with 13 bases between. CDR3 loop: CASSNHQVTF. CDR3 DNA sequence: TGTGCCAGCAGCAACCATCAGGTAACCTTC.

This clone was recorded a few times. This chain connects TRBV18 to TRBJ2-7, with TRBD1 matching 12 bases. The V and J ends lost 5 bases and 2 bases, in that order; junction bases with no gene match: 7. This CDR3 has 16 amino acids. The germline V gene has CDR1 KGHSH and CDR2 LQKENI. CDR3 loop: CASSWDRGLGTYEQYF. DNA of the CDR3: TGTGCCAGCTCATGGGACAGGGGGCTAGGAACCTACGAGCAGTACTTC.

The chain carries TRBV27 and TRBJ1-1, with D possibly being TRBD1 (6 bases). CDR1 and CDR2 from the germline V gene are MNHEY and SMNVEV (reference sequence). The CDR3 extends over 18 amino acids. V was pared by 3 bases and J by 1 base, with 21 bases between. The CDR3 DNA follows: TGTGCCAGCAGTTTGCTTTGGACAGCCGACTACAGGAACACTGAAGCTTTCTTT. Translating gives CASSLLWTADYRNTEAFF.

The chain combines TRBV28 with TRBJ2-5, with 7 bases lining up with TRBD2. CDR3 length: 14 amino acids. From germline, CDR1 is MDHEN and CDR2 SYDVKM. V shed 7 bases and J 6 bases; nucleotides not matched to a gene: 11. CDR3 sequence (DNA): TGTGCCAGCACCGATTGGGAGGGTGGGAAGACCCAGTACTTC. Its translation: CASTDWEGGKTQYF. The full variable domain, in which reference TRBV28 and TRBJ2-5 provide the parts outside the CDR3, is DVKVTQSSRYLVKRTGEKVFLECVQDMDHENMFWYRQDPGLGLRLIYFSYDVKMKEKGDIPEGYSVSREKKERFSLILESASTNQTSMYLCASTDWEGGKTQYFGPGTRLLVL.

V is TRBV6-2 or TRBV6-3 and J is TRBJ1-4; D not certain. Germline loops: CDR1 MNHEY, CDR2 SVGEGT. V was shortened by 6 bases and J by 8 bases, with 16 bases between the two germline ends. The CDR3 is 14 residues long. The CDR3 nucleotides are TGTGCCAGCAGCCCTAGGATCGGATCCGAAAAACTGTTTTTT. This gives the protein CASSPRIGSEKLFF.

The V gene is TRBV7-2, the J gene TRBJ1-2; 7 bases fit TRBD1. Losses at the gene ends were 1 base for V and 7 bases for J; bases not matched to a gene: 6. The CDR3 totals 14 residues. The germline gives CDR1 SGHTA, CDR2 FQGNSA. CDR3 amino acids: CASSLDRNRGGYTF. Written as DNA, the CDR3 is TGTGCCAGCAGCTTAGATCGTAACAGGGGTGGCTACACCTTC.

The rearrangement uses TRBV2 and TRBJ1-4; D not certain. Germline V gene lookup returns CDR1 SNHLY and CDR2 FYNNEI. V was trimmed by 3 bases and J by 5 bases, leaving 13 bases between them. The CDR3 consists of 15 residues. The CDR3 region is CASSDRGTYNEKLFF. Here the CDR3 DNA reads TGTGCCAGCAGTGACAGAGGCACGTACAATGAAAAACTGTTTTTT.